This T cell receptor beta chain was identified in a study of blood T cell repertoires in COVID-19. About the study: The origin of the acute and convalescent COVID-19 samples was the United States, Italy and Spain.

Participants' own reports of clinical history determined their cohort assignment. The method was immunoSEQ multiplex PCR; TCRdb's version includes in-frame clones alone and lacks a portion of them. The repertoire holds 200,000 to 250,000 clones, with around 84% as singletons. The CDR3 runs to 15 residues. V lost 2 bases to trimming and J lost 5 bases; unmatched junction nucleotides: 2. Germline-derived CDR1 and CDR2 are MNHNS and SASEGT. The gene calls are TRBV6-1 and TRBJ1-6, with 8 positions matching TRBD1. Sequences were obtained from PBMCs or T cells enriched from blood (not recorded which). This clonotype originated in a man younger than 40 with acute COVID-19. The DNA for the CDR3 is TGTGCCAGCAGTGAATTGGACAGGGATAATTCACCCCTCCACTTT. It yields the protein CASSELDRDNSPLHF.